The sample holds a few counts of the clone carrying this TCR beta chain. This sample was included in a study of shared clonotypes between healthy human individuals. Sequenced by immunoSEQ multiplex PCR; TCRdb stores in-frame clones only, minus some. The sample has 550,000 to 850,000 clones, roughly 72% seen once. V dropped 4 bases and J dropped 1 base, with 9 bases sitting between them. Per germline, CDR1 LGHNA and CDR2 YNFKEQ. The CDR3 sequence is 14 residues long. The V and J genes are TRBV4-2 and TRBJ2-3; no definite D call. The receptor comes from a woman in her 30s in good health. The specimen was memory CD4+ T cells sorted from blood. The subset was: CD45RA-negative fraction. The CDR3 region is CASSPDFGTDTQYF. CDR3 sequence (DNA): TGTGCCAGCAGCCCCGATTTTGGCACAGATACGCAGTATTTT.